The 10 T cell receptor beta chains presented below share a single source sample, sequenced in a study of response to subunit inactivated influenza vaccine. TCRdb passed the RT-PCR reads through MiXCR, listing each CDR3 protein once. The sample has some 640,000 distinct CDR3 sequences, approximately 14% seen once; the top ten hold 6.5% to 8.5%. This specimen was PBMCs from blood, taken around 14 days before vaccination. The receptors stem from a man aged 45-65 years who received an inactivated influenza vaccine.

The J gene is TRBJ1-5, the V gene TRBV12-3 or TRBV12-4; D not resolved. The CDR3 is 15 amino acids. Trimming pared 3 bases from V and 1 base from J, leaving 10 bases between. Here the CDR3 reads CASSFGDGSNQPQHF. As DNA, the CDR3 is TGTGCCAGCAGTTTCGGAGACGGGAGCAATCAGCCCCAGCATTTT.

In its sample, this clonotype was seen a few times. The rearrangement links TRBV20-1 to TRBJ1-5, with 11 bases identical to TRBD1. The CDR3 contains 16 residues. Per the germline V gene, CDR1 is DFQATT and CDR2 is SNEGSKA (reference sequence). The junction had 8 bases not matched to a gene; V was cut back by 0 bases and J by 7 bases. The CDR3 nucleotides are TGCAGTGCTAGAGACCCCGGACAGGGGGCTTGGCAGCCCCAGCATTTT. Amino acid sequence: CSARDPGQGAWQPQHF.

The CDR3 sequence is CASSLAIQGGGLGQPQHF. The CDR3, as DNA: TGTGCCAGCAGCTTAGCGATTCAGGGGGGAGGGTTGGGTCAGCCCCAGCATTTT. The chain recombines TRBV7-8 with TRBJ1-5, with TRBD1 identical over 7 bases. V lost 0 bases, J lost 6 bases, and 14 bases stayed unmatched. Looked up from germline, CDR1 is SGHVS and CDR2 is FQNEAQ. The CDR3 has 18 residues.

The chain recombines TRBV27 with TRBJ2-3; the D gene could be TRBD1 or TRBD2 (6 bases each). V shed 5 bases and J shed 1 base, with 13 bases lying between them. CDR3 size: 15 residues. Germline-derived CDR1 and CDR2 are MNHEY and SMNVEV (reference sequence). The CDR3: CASSRGRQRTDTQYF. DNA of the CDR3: TGTGCCAGCAGTCGGGGGCGGCAGCGCACAGATACGCAGTATTTT.

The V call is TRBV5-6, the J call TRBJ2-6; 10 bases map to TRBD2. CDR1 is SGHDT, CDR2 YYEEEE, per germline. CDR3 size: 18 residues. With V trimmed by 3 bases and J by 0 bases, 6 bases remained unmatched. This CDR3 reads CASSSPSGGSSGANVLTF. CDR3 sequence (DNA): TGTGCCAGCAGCTCCCCTAGCGGGGGTAGCTCTGGGGCCAACGTCCTGACTTTC.

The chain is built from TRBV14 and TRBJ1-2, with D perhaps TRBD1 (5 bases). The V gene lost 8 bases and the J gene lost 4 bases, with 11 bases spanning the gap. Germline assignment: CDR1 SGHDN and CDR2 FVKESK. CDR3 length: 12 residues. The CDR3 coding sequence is TGTGCCAGCGGGACGGCAGGCTATGGCTACACCTTC. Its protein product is CASGTAGYGYTF.

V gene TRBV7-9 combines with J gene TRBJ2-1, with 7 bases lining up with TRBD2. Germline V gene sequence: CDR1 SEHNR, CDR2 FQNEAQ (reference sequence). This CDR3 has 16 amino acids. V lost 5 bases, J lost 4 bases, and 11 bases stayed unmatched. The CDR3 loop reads CASSRTWAGEYNEQFF. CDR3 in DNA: TGTGCCAGCAGCCGCACATGGGCGGGAGAATACAATGAGCAGTTCTTC. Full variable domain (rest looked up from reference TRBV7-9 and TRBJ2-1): DTGVSQNPRHKITKRGQNVTFRCDPISEHNRLYWYRQTLGQGPEFLTYFQNEAQLEKSRLLSDRFSAERPKGSFSTLEIQRTEQGDSAMYLCASSRTWAGEYNEQFFGPGTRLTVL.

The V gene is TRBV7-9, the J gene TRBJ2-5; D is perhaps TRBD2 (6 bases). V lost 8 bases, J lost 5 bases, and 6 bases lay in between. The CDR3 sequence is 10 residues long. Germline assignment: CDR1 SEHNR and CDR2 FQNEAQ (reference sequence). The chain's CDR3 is CASGTETQYF. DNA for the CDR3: TGTGCCAGCGGGACTGAGACCCAGTACTTC.

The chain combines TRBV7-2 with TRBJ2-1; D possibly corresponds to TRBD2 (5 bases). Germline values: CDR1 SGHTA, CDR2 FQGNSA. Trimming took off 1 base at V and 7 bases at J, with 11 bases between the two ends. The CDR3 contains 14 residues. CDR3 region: CASSLVGVRNEQFF. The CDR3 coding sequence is TGTGCCAGCAGCTTAGTCGGGGTCAGGAATGAGCAGTTCTTC. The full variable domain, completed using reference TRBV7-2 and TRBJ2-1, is GAGVSQSPSNKVTEKGKDVELRCDPISGHTALYWYRQSLGQGLEFLIYFQGNSAPDKSGLPSDRFSAERTGGSVSTLTIQRTQQEDSAVYLCASSLVGVRNEQFFGPGTRLTVL.

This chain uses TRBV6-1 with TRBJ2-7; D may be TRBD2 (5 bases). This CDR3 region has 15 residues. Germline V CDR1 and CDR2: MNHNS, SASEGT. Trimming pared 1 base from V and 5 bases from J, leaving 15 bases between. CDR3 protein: CASSEVGGRADEQYF. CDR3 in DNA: TGTGCCAGCAGTGAAGTCGGTGGGCGGGCGGACGAGCAGTACTTC.